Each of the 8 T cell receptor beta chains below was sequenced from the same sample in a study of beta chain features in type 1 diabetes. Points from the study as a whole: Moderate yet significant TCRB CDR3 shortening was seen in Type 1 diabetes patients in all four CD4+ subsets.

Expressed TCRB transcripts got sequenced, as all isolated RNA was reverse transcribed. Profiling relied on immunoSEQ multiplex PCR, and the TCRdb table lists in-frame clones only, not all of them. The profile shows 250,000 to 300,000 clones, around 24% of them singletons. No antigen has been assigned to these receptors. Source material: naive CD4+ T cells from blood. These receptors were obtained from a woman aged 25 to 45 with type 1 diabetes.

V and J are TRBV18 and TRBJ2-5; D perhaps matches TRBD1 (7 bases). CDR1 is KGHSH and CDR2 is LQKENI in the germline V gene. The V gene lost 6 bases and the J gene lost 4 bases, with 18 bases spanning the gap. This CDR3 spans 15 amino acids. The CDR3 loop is CASSWRDRGPETQYF. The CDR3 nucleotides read TGTGCCAGCTCTTGGCGGGACAGAGGGCCAGAGACCCAGTACTTC.

In DNA, the CDR3 is TGTGCCAGCAGCTTACGGGGACACATTAATGAAAAACTGTTTTTT. Translation: CASSLRGHINEKLFF. V gene TRBV7-9 combines with J gene TRBJ1-4, with a tentative D call TRBD1 (6 bases). The CDR3 is 15 residues long. CDR1 and CDR2 from the germline V gene are SEHNR and FQNEAQ (reference sequence). Between the trimmed V and J ends, which lost 2 bases and 4 bases, there was a span of 11 bases.

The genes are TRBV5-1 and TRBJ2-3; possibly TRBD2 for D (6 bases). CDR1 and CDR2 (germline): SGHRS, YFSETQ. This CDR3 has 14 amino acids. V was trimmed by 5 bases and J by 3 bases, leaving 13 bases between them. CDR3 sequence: CASRVGGETDTQYF. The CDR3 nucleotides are TGCGCCAGCAGGGTCGGGGGAGAGACAGATACGCAGTATTTT.

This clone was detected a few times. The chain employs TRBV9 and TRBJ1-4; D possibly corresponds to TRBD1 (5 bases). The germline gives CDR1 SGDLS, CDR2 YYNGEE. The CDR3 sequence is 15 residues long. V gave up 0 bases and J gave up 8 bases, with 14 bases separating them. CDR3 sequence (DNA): TGTGCCAGCAGCGTAGGCAGGGTTTTGGAGGAAAAACTGTTTTTT. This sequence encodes CASSVGRVLEEKLFF.

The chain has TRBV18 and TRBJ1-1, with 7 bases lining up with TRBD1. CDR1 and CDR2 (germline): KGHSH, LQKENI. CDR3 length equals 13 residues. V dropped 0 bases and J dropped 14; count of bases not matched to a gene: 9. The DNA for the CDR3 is TGTGCCAGCTCACCACCCGGGGTTCAGGGGGGATTCTTT. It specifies CASSPPGVQGGFF.

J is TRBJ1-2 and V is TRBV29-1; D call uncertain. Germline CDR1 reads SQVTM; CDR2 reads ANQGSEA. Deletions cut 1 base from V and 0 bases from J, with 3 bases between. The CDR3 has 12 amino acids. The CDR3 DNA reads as TGCAGCGTTGAAGTAACTAACTATGGCTACACCTTC. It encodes CSVEVTNYGYTF.

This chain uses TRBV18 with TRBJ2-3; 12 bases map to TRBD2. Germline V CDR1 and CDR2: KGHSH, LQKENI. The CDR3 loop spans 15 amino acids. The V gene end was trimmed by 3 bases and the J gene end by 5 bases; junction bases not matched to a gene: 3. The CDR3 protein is CASSPPGLAGDTQYF. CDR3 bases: TGTGCCAGCTCACCGCCGGGACTAGCGGGAGATACGCAGTATTTT.

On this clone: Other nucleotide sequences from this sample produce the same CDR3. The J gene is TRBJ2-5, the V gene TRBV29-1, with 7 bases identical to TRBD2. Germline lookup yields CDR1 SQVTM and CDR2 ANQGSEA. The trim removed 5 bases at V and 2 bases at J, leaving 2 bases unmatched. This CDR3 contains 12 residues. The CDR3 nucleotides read TGCAGCGTTCTAGCGGCGCAAGAGACCCAGTACTTC. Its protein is CSVLAAQETQYF. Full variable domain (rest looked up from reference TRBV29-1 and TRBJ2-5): SAVISQKPSRDICQRGTSLTIQCQVDSQVTMMFWYRQQPGQSLTLIATANQGSEATYESGFVIDKFPISRPNLTFSTLTVSNMSPEDSSIYLCSVLAAQETQYFGPGTRLLVL.